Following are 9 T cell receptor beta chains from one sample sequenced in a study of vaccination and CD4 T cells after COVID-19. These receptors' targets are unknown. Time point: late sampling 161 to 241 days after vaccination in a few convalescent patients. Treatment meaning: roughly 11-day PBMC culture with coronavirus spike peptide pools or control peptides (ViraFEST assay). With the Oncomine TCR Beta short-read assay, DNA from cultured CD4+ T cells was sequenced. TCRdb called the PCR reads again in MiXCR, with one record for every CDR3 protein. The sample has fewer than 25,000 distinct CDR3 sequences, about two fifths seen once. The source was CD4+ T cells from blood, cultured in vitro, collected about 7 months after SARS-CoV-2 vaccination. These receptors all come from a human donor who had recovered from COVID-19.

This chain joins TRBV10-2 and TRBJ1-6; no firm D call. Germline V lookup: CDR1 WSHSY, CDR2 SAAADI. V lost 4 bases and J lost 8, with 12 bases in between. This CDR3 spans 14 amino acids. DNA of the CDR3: TGCGCCAGCAGTGGGGCCCTTGGAGATTCACCCCTCCACTTT. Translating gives CASSGALGDSPLHF.

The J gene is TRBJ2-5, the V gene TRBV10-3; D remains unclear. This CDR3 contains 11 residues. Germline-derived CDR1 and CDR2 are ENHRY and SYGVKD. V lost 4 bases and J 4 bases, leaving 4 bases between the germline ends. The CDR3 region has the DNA TGTGCCATCAGTGGTGGAGAGACCCAGTACTTC. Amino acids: CAISGGETQYF.

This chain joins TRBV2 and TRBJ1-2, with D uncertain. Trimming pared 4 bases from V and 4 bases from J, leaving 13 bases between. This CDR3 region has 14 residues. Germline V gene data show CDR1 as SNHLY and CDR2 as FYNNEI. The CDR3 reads CASSGTSHSYGYTF. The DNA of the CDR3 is TGTGCCAGCAGTGGGACGTCCCACTCCTATGGCTACACCTTC.

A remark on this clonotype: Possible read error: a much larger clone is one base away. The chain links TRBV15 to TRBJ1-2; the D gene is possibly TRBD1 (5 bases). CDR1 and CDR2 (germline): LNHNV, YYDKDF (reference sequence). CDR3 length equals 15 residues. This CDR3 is CATSRDGGYDYGHTF. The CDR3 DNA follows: TGTGCCACCAGCAGAGATGGGGGGTATGACTATGGCCACACCTTC.

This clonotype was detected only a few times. The CDR3 sequence is CASSLDFSRGETQYF. CDR3 nucleotide sequence: TGTGCCAGCAGCTTAGATTTCAGTAGGGGAGAGACCCAGTACTTC. The chain recombines TRBV7-9 with TRBJ2-5; perhaps TRBD1 as D (5 bases). V lost 1 base and J 4 bases, leaving 13 bases between the germline ends. The CDR3 contains 15 residues. The germline V gene encodes CDR1 SEHNR and CDR2 FQNEAQ (reference sequence).

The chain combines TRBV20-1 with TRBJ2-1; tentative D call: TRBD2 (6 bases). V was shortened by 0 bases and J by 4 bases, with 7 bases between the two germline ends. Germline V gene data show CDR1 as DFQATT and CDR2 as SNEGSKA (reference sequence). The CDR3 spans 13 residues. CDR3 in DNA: TGCAGTGCTAGAGAGGCGGGGTACAATGAGCAGTTCTTC. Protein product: CSAREAGYNEQFF.

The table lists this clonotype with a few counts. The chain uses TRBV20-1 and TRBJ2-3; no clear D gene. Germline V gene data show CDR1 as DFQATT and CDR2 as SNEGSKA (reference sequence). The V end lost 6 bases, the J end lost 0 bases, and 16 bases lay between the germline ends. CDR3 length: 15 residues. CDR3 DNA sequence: TGCAGTGCCCCGGTATGGGCTGGTAGCACAGATACGCAGTATTTT. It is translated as CSAPVWAGSTDTQYF.

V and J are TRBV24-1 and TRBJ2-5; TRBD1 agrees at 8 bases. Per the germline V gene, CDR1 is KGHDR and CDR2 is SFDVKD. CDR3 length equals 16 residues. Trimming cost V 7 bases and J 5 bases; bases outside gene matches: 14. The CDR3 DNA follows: TGTGCCACCAGCGCCGGGACAGGTTGGATTTGGGAGACCCAGTACTTC. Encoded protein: CATSAGTGWIWETQYF.

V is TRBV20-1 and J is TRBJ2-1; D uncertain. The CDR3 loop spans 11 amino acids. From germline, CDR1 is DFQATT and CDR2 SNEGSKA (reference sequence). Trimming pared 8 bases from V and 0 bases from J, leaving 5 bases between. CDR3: CSFDSYNEQFF. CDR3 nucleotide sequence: TGCAGTTTCGACTCCTACAATGAGCAGTTCTTC.